This passage covers 4 T cell receptor beta chains from one sample sequenced in a study of T cell clonality in common variable immunodeficiency. The protocol was immunoSEQ multiplex PCR, while the TCRdb copy is restricted to in-frame clones and leaves out a portion. This sample includes around 57,000 clones with no singletons; its ten biggest clones take up around 5.4%. Sequenced input: peripheral blood mononuclear cells. All receptors derive from a person aged 18 to 70 in good health.

This clone showed up many times. Read coverage stops 3 residues before the CDR3 terminus; the germline J gene supplies the remainder. The V gene is TRBV20-1, the J gene TRBJ2-7, with TRBD2 identical over 13 bases. Germline assignment: CDR1 DFQATT and CDR2 SNEGSKA (reference sequence). CDR3 size: 17 residues. J was trimmed by 4 bases and V by 0 bases; bases with no gene match: 9. The CDR3 DNA, read in part, is TGCAGTGCTAGAGACTCACTAGCGGGAGGGCCCCAGTACGAG. Its translation is CSARDSLAGGPQYE. The whole CDR3 region reads CSARDSLAGGPQYEQYF.

This clone was picked up many times. The CDR3 extends 3 residues past the end of the read, so its final part is completed from the germline J gene. V usage is TRBV7-2 and J usage is TRBJ2-7; the D gene is possibly TRBD2 (5 bases). Trimming took 5 bases from V and 6 from J, leaving 17 bases between them. This CDR3 is built from 14 residues. The V gene's germline CDR1 is SGHTA and CDR2 FQGNSA. The CDR3 spells CASSKDLIGGEQYF. CDR3 DNA (partial): TGTGCCAGCAGCAAAGACTTAATCGGAGGCGAG.

This clone was observed many times. Sequencing ends 3 residues short of the CDR3 end; the germline J gene provides the rest. The gene calls are TRBV7-9 and TRBJ2-7; D might be TRBD2 (6 bases). The CDR3 length is 15 residues. V dropped 5 bases and J dropped 0 bases, with 14 bases sitting between them. Germline assignment: CDR1 SEHNR and CDR2 FQNEAQ (reference sequence). CDR3 in amino acids: CASSQGRELSYEQYF. The CDR3 bases that were read are TGTGCCAGCAGCCAAGGGCGGGAACTCTCCTACGAG.

This clone was seen ten or more times. The read falls 3 residues short of the CDR3 end, and the missing part is taken from the germline J gene. The chain uses TRBV7-8 and TRBJ2-7, with 11 bases that match TRBD1. The CDR3 length is 14 residues. The trim removed 3 bases at V and 4 bases at J, leaving 2 bases unmatched. The germline gives CDR1 SGHVS, CDR2 FQNEAQ. CDR3 DNA (partial): TGTGCCAGCAGCTTGGACAGGGGGCGGTACGAG. Encoded protein: CASSLDRGRYE. The complete CDR3 protein is CASSLDRGRYEQYF.